Listed here are 4 T cell receptor beta chains from one sample, sequenced in a study of CD8 T cells in Susac syndrome. RNA was extracted with the RNeasy kit, and a quantity of about 0.5 to 1 ug was reverse transcribed using random hexamers. TCRdb ran MiXCR on the immunoSEQ multiplex PCR reads and lists one entry per CDR3 protein. The profile covers roughly 80,000 distinct CDR3 sequences, with roughly 95% appearing a single time and roughly 0.5% taken by the ten largest. Sequenced material: CD8+ T cells from PBMCs. The receptors were gathered from a human donor with Susac syndrome.

This chain uses TRBV27 with TRBJ1-2, with TRBD1 matching over 8 bases. V was clipped by 5 bases and J by 5 bases; unmatched bases: 7. Looked up from germline, CDR1 is MNHEY and CDR2 is SMNVEV (reference sequence). The CDR3 runs to 14 residues. DNA of the CDR3: TGTGCCAGCAGTCGACAGGGGAACGATTATGGCTACACCTTC. It codes for CASSRQGNDYGYTF.

As DNA, the CDR3 is TGTGCCAGCAGTTTGGAACCTGTCCCAGATACGCAGTATTTT. Amino acid sequence: CASSLEPVPDTQYF. This chain joins TRBV27 and TRBJ2-3; no clear D. The CDR3 covers 14 residues. Trimming took off 3 bases at V and 4 bases at J, with 11 bases between the two ends. Germline V gene data show CDR1 as MNHEY and CDR2 as SMNVEV (reference sequence).

J is TRBJ2-1 and V is TRBV24-1; 7 nucleotides match TRBD1. The CDR3 runs 13 residues. V lost 6 bases, J lost 12 bases, and 10 bases stayed unmatched. The germline CDR1 and CDR2 sequences are KGHDR and SFDVKD. In DNA form, the CDR3 reads TGTGCCACCAGTTCCCCCAAGGCAGGGGGGCAGTTCTTC. It codes for CATSSPKAGGQFF.

Here the CDR3 DNA reads TGTGCCAGCAGCCCCGTCGCGGGGGGCAATGAGCAGTTCTTC. Its translation: CASSPVAGGNEQFF. The chain employs TRBV7-9 and TRBJ2-1; 8 bases are shared with TRBD2. CDR3 length: 14 residues. Germline V gene lookup returns CDR1 SEHNR and CDR2 FQNEAQ (reference sequence). J was trimmed by 6 bases and V by 5 bases; bases with no gene match: 6.